The 18 T cell receptor beta chains in this list originate from one sample, sequenced in a study of cytomegalovirus exposure and HLA in healthy donors. The PCR had 60 Vbeta and 13 Jbeta primers. Using immunoSEQ multiplex PCR, the repertoire was profiled, and TCRdb retains in-frame clones only, with some absent. Found here are about 140,000 clones, roughly 85% of them singletons; the top ten hold about 7%. Sequencing input: PBMCs. These receptor sequences come from a man aged 35 to 55 in good health and CMV-seropositive.

The chain couples TRBV2 to TRBJ1-2, with 10 bases identical to TRBD1. The CDR3 runs to 13 residues. Germline CDR1 is SNHLY and CDR2 is FYNNEI. V was clipped by 4 bases and J by 7 bases; unmatched bases: 3. The DNA for the CDR3 is TGTGCCAGCAGTGGACAGGGGGCGTTTGGCTACACCTTC. It specifies CASSGQGAFGYTF. The full variable domain, rest sourced from reference TRBV2 and TRBJ1-2, is EPEVTQTPSHQVTQMGQEVILRCVPISNHLYFYWYRQILGQKVEFLVSFYNNEISEKSEIFDDQFSVERPDGSNFTLKIRSTKLEDSAMYFCASSGQGAFGYTFGSGTRLTVV.

The chain carries TRBV14 and TRBJ1-1, with a possible D match to TRBD1 (6 bases). The CDR3 sequence is 11 residues long. V lost 8 bases to trimming and J lost 3 bases, with 7 bases between them. Germline V gives CDR1 SGHDN, CDR2 FVKESK. CDR3 bases: TGTGCCAGCTCAGGGGACACTGAAGCTTTCTTT. Translating it yields CASSGDTEAFF.

A remark on this clone: Since the CDR3 does not end with the conserved phenylalanine or tryptophan, this likely comes from a read error. V and J are TRBV4-1 and TRBJ2-7; TRBD2 matches 12 bases. This CDR3 has 19 residues. The germline V gene has CDR1 MGHRA and CDR2 YSYEKL. Trimming took 1 base from V and 4 from J; bases not matched to a gene: 14. CDR3 in DNA: TGCGCCAGCAGCCAAGGGGCGCTAGCGGGAGGGCTTCGGCCGTACGAGCAGTACCTC. Translating it yields CASSQGALAGGLRPYEQYL.

This clone was observed a few times. A junction boundary mismatches the germline segment, possibly from a read error. The chain joins TRBV5-1 to TRBJ1-2; D may be TRBD1 (5 bases). The length of the CDR3 is 15 residues. Germline V gene data show CDR1 as SGHRS and CDR2 as YFSETQ. CDR3 DNA: TGCGCCAGCAGCTTGGGGCGGGGGGGAAACAAGGACGGAAACTTC. It is translated as CASSLGRGGNKDGNF.

The chain carries TRBV18 and TRBJ2-5; TRBD1 matches at 7 bases. The germline CDR1 and CDR2 sequences are KGHSH and LQKENI. Unmatched junction bases numbered 2, after V lost 3 bases and J lost 1 base. The length of the CDR3 is 14 residues. The CDR3 reads CASSPGQFQETQYF. The CDR3 nucleotides are TGTGCCAGCTCACCGGGACAGTTCCAAGAGACCCAGTACTTC. Looking up the rest from reference TRBV18 and TRBJ2-5 gives the full variable domain: NAGVMQNPRHLVRRRGQEARLRCSPMKGHSHVYWYRQLPEEGLKFMVYLQKENIIDESGMPKERFSAEFPKEGPSILRIQQVVRGDSAAYFCASSPGQFQETQYFGPGTRLLVL.

The gene calls are TRBV5-1 and TRBJ2-5; 12 positions match TRBD1. Germline CDR1 and CDR2: SGHRS and YFSETQ. V shed 4 bases and J 2 bases; nucleotides not matched to a gene: 6. The CDR3 sequence is 16 residues long. In nucleotides, the CDR3 is TGCGCCAGCAGCCGGGGACAGGGGGCGATTCAAGAGACCCAGTACTTC. This encodes CASSRGQGAIQETQYF.

The chain joins TRBV11-2 to TRBJ1-5; D perhaps matches TRBD1 (5 bases). Trimming stripped 0 bases from V and 3 bases from J, with 15 bases between. CDR3 length equals 17 residues. CDR1 and CDR2 (germline): SGHAT, FQNNGV. DNA for the CDR3: TGTGCCAGCAGCTTAGATGGGGGAGGAGGGGTCAATCAGCCCCAGCATTTT. It specifies CASSLDGGGGVNQPQHF.

Written as DNA, the CDR3 is TGTGCCAGCAAAATAGCCCCGGGACAGGGTATCTACGAGCAGTACTTC. Translated, it gives CASKIAPGQGIYEQYF. The chain recombines TRBV2 with TRBJ2-7; TRBD1 agrees at 9 bases. With V trimmed by 7 bases and J by 3 bases, 13 bases remained unmatched. The germline gives CDR1 SNHLY, CDR2 FYNNEI. This CDR3 region has 16 residues.

In this sample, this clone turned up once. This chain links TRBV5-1 with TRBJ2-7; 9 bases line up with TRBD1. J gave up 5 bases and V 4 bases, and 7 bases lay outside the gene matches. CDR3 length: 14 residues. Germline values: CDR1 SGHRS, CDR2 YFSETQ. For the CDR3, the DNA is TGCGCCAGCAGCCCCGGGACAGGGAGGAACGAGCAGTACTTC. Protein product: CASSPGTGRNEQYF. The variable domain in full, with the rest retrieved from reference TRBV5-1 and TRBJ2-7, is KAGVTQTPRYLIKTRGQQVTLSCSPISGHRSVSWYQQTPGQGLQFLFEYFSETQRNKGNFPGRFSGRQFSNSRSEMNVSTLELGDSALYLCASSPGTGRNEQYFGPGTRLTVT.

Remarks on this clone: The junction differs from germline at one of its ends, possibly a read error. CDR3 sequence reads: CSSSPRTGAGNYGYTF. In DNA, the CDR3 is TGTTCCAGCAGCCCTCGGACAGGGGCCGGCAACTATGGCTACACCTTC. V usage is TRBV7-9 and J usage is TRBJ1-2; 9 bases fit TRBD1. Looked up from germline, CDR1 is SEHNR and CDR2 is FQNEAQ (reference sequence). This CDR3 has 16 amino acids. Full variable domain (remainder filled in from reference TRBV7-9 and TRBJ1-2): DTGVSQNPRHKITKRGQNVTFRCDPISEHNRLYWYRQTLGQGPEFLTYFQNEAQLEKSRLLSDRFSAERPKGSFSTLEIQRTEQGDSAMYLCSSSPRTGAGNYGYTFGSGTRLTVV.

The rearrangement joins TRBV25-1 to TRBJ2-7, with 7 bases that match TRBD2. CDR3 length: 17 amino acids. Germline V gene sequence: CDR1 MGHDK, CDR2 SYGVNS. With V trimmed by 5 bases and J by 3 bases, 16 bases remained unmatched. CDR3 DNA: TGTGCCAGCAGTATCGACCGGGGGGACGCCGGTTACTACGAGCAGTACTTC. Translation gives CASSIDRGDAGYYEQYF.

The rearrangement uses TRBV5-4 and TRBJ1-2, with 8 bases that match TRBD1. This CDR3 is built from 15 residues. Trimming removed 3 bases from V and 5 bases from J; junction bases left unmatched: 9. Per the germline V gene, CDR1 is SGHNT and CDR2 is YYREEE (reference sequence). The CDR3 loop reads CASSSGTGLWYGYTF. The CDR3 DNA is TGTGCCAGCAGCTCTGGGACAGGCCTTTGGTATGGCTACACCTTC.

This clone was counted a few times. The rearrangement links TRBV5-5 to TRBJ2-1, with D perhaps matching TRBD2 (5 bases). This CDR3 is 14 amino acids long. Trimming removed 0 bases at V and 6 bases at J, with 10 bases between. Germline V gene data show CDR1 as SGHKS and CDR2 as YYEKEE (reference sequence). CDR3 nucleotides: TGTGCCAGCAGCTTGGGATTGGGGAGCAATGAGCAGTTCTTC. It yields the protein CASSLGLGSNEQFF.

This clone has more than one count but fewer than ten. V and J are TRBV7-9 and TRBJ1-4; possible D gene TRBD1, 5 bases. Trimming shortened V by 6 bases and J by 8 bases, and 13 bases separated the two germline ends. The length of the CDR3 is 13 residues. CDR1 is SEHNR and CDR2 is FQNEAQ in the germline V gene (reference sequence). In DNA form, the CDR3 reads TGTGCCAGCAGAACGGGGGTCACCGAAAAACTGTTTTTT. Translation: CASRTGVTEKLFF.

J is TRBJ1-5 and V is TRBV5-1; the match to TRBD1 covers 7 bases. The germline V gene has CDR1 SGHRS and CDR2 YFSETQ. The CDR3 extends over 15 amino acids. After removal of 4 bases from V and 5 bases from J, the junction contained 9 bases not matched to a gene. The CDR3 here is CASSPSGTEYQPQHF. The CDR3 nucleotides read TGCGCCAGCAGCCCCTCCGGGACAGAGTATCAGCCCCAGCATTTT.

V usage is TRBV5-1 and J usage is TRBJ2-1; 14 bases agree with TRBD2. The germline V gene has CDR1 SGHRS and CDR2 YFSETQ. The CDR3 has 15 amino acids. Trimming removed 3 bases from V and 8 bases from J; junction bases left unmatched: 4. The CDR3, as DNA: TGCGCCAGCAGCTCGGGACTAGCGGGAGTGGATGAGCAGTTCTTC. Translated: CASSSGLAGVDEQFF.

J is TRBJ2-7 and V is TRBV1; the D call TRBD2 from the table was never checked on the DNA. TRBV1 is an annotated pseudogene. The CDR3 length is 20 residues. CDR3 sequence reads: CTSSQVGGTAQRIEPYEQYF. In DNA, the CDR3 is TGCACCAGCAGCCAAGTCGGGGGAACCGCTCAGCGCATCGAACCCTACGAGCAGTACTTC.

This clone was detected once. The chain combines TRBV19 with TRBJ1-1; D might be TRBD1 (6 bases). The CDR3 is 14 amino acids. Germline V gives CDR1 LNHDA, CDR2 SQIVND (reference sequence). V was shortened by 4 bases and J by 5 bases, with 14 bases between the two germline ends. In DNA, the CDR3 is TGTGCCAGTAGTACCTCAGGGGCGGGTACTGAAGCTTTCTTT. It codes for CASSTSGAGTEAFF.